Described below is a single T cell receptor (beta chain) sequence and its context. The sample originates from a study of OX40 agonist ivuxolimab in advanced cancers. The protocol was immunoSEQ multiplex PCR, while the TCRdb copy is restricted to in-frame clones and leaves out a portion. Of more than 25,000 clones listed, approximately 86% were seen once; the top ten hold 31%. Looked up from germline, CDR1 is LNHNV and CDR2 is YYDKDF (reference sequence). There are 19 residues in the CDR3. After removal of 0 bases from V and 6 bases from J, the junction contained 19 bases not matched to a gene. The V call is TRBV15, the J call TRBJ1-2, with 7 nucleotides matching TRBD1. Sequenced material: CD4+ or CD8+ T cells sorted from blood, taken in a trial of the OX40 agonist ivuxolimab. The receptor was isolated from an adult with an advanced solid tumor such as melanoma, head and neck, liver or kidney cancer. The CDR3 loop is CATSRDRGQNRGGGDGYTF. The CDR3 DNA reads as TGTGCCACCAGCAGAGATAGGGGCCAGAACAGGGGTGGAGGTGATGGCTACACCTTC.